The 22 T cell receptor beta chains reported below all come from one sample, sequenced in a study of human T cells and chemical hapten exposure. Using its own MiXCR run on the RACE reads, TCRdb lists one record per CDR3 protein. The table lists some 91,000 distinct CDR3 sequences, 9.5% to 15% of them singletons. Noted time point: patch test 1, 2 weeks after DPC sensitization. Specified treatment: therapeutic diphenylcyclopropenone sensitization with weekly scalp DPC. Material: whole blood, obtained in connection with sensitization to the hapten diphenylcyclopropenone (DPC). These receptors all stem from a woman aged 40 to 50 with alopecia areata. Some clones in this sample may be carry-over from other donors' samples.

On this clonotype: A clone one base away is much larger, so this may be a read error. The CDR3, as DNA: TGCGCCGGCAGTGAGTCTTCTGTAGGAACCCAGTACTTC. Protein sequence: CAGSESSVGTQYF. The chain uses TRBV10-2 and TRBJ2-5; D gene ambiguous. The CDR3 covers 13 residues. The germline CDR1 and CDR2 sequences are WSHSY and SAAADI.

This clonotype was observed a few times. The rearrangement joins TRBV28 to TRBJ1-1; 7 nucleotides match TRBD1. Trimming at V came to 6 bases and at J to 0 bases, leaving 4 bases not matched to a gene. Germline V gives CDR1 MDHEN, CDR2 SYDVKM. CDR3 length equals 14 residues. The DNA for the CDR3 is TGTGCCAGCAGGGGACAGCTGATGAACACTGAAGCTTTCTTT. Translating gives CASRGQLMNTEAFF.

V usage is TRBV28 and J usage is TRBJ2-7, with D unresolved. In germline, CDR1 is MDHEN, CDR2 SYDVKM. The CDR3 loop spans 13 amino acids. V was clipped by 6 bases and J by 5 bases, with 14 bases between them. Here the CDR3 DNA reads TGTGCCAGCAGCACCAGATTTAGAGACGAGCAGTACTTC. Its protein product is CASSTRFRDEQYF. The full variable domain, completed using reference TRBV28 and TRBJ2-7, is DVKVTQSSRYLVKRTGEKVFLECVQDMDHENMFWYRQDPGLGLRLIYFSYDVKMKEKGDIPEGYSVSREKKERFSLILESASTNQTSMYLCASSTRFRDEQYFGPGTRLTVT.

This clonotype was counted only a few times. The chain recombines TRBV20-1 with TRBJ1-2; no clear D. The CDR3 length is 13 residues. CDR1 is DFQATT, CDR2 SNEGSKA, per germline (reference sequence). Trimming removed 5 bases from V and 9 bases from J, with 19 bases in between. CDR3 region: CSASMNNLRSYTF. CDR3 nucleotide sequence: TGCAGTGCTTCCATGAACAATCTTCGTAGCTACACCTTC.

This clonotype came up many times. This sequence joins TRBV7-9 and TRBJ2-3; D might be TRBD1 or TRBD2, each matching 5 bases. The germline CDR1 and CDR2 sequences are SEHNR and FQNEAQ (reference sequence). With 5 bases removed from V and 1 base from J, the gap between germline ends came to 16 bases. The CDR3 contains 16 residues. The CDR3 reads CASSRDQSRGTDTQYF. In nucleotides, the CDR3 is TGTGCCAGCAGCCGGGACCAAAGTCGGGGCACAGATACGCAGTATTTT.

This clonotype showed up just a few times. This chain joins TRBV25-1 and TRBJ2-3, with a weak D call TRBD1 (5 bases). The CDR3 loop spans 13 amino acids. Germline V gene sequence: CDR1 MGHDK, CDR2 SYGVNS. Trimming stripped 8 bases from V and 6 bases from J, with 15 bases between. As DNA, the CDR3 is TGTGCCAGCGGGGCAGGTGGTTTGGATACGCAGTATTTT. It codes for CASGAGGLDTQYF.

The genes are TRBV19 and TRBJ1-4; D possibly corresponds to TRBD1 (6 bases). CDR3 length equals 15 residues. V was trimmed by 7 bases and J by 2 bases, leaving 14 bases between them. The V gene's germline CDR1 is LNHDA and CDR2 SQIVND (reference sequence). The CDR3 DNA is TGTGCCAGTATGCAGCAGGGGAGGACTAATGAAAAACTGTTTTTT. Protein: CASMQQGRTNEKLFF.

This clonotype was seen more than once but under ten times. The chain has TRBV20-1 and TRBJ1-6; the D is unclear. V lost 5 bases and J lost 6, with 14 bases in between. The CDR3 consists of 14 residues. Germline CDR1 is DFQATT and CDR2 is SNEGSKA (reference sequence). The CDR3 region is CSAAREGGNSPLHF. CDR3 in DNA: TGCAGTGCTGCCCGTGAGGGCGGTAATTCACCCCTCCACTTT.

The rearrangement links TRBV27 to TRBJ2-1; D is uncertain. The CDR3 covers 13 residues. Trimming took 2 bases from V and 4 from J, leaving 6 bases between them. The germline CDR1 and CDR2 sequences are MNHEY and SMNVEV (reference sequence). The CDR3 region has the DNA TGTGCCAGCAGTTTAGACGATTACAATGAGCAGTTCTTC. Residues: CASSLDDYNEQFF.

Here the CDR3 reads CASSVKGFGTEAFF. CDR3 DNA: TGTGCCAGCAGCGTGAAGGGGTTTGGCACTGAAGCTTTCTTT. The V call is TRBV3-1, the J call TRBJ1-1, with a tentative D call TRBD1 (5 bases). Germline V gene data show CDR1 as LGHDT and CDR2 as YNNKEL (reference sequence). Deletions cut 5 bases from V and 4 bases from J, with 14 bases between. The CDR3 has 14 amino acids.

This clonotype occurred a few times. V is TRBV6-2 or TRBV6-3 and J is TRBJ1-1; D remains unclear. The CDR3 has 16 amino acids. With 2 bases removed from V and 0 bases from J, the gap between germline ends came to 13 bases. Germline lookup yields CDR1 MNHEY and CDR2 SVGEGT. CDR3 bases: TGTGCCAGCAGTTACGCCCAGTATGGTGTGAACACTGAAGCTTTCTTT. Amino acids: CASSYAQYGVNTEAFF.

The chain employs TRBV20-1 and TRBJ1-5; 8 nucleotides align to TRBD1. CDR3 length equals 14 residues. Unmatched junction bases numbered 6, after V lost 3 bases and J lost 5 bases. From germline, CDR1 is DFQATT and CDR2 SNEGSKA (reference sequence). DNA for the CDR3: TGCAGTGCTAGGGCCGACAGGGGCTATCAGCCCCAGCATTTT. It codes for CSARADRGYQPQHF.

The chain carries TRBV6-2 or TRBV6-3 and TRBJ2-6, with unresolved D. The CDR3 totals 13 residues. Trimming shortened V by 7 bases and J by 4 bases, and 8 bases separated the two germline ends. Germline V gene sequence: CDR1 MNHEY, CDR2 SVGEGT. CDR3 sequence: CASTSPGANVLTF. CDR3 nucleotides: TGTGCCAGCACGTCACCCGGGGCCAACGTCCTGACTTTC.

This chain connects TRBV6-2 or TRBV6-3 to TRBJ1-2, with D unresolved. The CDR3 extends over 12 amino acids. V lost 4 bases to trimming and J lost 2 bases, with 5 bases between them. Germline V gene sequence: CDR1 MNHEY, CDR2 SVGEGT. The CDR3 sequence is CASSFMNYGYTF. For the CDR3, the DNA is TGTGCCAGCAGTTTCATGAACTATGGCTACACCTTC.

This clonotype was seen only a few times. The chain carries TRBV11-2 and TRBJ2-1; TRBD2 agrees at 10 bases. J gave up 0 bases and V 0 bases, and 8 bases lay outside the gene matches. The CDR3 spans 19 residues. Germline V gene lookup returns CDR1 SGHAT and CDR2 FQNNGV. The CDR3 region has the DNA TGTGCCAGCAGCTTAGATTATGCTAGCGGGAGCCCCTCCTACAATGAGCAGTTCTTC. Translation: CASSLDYASGSPSYNEQFF.

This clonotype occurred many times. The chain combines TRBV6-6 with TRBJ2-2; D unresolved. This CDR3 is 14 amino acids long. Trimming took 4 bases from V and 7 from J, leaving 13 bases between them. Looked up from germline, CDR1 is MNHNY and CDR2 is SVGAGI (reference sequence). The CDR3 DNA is TGTGCCAGCAGTTCTCTAGGACCCTTCGGGGAGCTGTTTTTT. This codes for CASSSLGPFGELFF.

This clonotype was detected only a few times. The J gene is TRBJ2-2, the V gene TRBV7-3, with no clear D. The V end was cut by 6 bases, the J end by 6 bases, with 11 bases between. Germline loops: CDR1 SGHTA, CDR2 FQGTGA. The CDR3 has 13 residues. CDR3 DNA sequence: TGTGCCAGCAGTCCAGCCGTCCCCGGGGAGCTGTTTTTT. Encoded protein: CASSPAVPGELFF.

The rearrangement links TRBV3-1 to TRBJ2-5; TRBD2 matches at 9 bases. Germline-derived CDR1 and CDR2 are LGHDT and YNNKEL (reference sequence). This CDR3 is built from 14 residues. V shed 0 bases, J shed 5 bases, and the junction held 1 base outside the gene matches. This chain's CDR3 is CASSQDSGSETQYF. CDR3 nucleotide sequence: TGTGCCAGCAGCCAAGATAGCGGGAGCGAGACCCAGTACTTC.

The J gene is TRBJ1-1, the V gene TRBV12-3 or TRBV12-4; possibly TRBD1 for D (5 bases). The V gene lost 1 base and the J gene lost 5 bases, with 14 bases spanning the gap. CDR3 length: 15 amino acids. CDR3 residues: CASSLESVEGTEAFF. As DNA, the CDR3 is TGTGCCAGCAGTTTAGAGTCAGTCGAGGGGACTGAAGCTTTCTTT.

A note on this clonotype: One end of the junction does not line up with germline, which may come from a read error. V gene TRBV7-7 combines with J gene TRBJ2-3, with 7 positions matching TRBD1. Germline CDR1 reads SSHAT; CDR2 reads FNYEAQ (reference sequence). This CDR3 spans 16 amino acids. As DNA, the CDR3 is TGTGCTAGCAGCGCAGGGGGAAGGGGGCGCGGAGATACGCAGTATTTT. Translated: CASSAGGRGRGDTQYF.

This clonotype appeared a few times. The chain's CDR3 is CASSRTRGLQPQHF. DNA for the CDR3: TGTGCCAGCAGTAGAACCAGGGGGCTTCAGCCCCAGCATTTT. This rearrangement joins TRBV28 to TRBJ1-5, with 8 bases identical to TRBD1. V shed 5 bases, J shed 6 bases, and the junction held 6 bases outside the gene matches. The germline CDR1 and CDR2 sequences are MDHEN and SYDVKM. The CDR3 runs 14 residues. Complete variable domain (other parts from reference TRBV28 and TRBJ1-5): DVKVTQSSRYLVKRTGEKVFLECVQDMDHENMFWYRQDPGLGLRLIYFSYDVKMKEKGDIPEGYSVSREKKERFSLILESASTNQTSMYLCASSRTRGLQPQHFGDGTRLSIL.

The CDR3 region is CASSPGQSYYEQYF. The CDR3 region has the DNA TGTGCCAGCAGCCCCGGACAGAGCTACTACGAGCAGTACTTC. The chain couples TRBV9 to TRBJ2-7, with a possible D match to TRBD1 (6 bases). CDR3 length equals 14 residues. Germline CDR1 SGDLS, CDR2 YYNGEE. With 4 bases removed from V and 3 bases from J, the gap between germline ends came to 14 bases.